Listed below are T cell receptor beta chains from one sample, sequenced in a study of blood T cells in healthy people across ages. Using its own MiXCR run on the 5' RACE reads, TCRdb lists one record per CDR3 protein. The sample lists approximately 730,000 distinct CDR3 sequences, about 48% occurring once. The sample was blood. The receptors were gathered from a man older than 75 in good health. Each CDR3 is given with its conserved first and last residue. A D gene is named only where the DNA matches it firmly. Expanded clones get a size class; other rows say once, few or many, or leave the size out.

TRBJ2-5,TRBV5-1,NA,13,NA,CASRLEGIETQYF,TGCGCCAGCAGGTTGGAGGGTATAGAGACCCAGTACTTC
TRBJ2-3,TRBV7-9,NA,17,NA,CASSFFRSGVRHRYAYF,TGTGCCAGCAGCTTTTTCAGATCGGGAGTACGGCACAGATACGCGTATTTT
TRBJ2-7,TRBV25-1,NA,16,TRBD1,CASSDPSGQGTYEQYF,TGTGCCAGCAGTGACCCGTCCGGACAGGGCACCTACGAGCAGTACTTC
TRBJ2-1,TRBV20-1,NA,17,TRBD2,CSARQLAGSLSYNEQFF,TGCAGTGCTAGACAGCTAGCGGGATCCCTCTCCTACAATGAGCAGTTCTTC
TRBJ1-1,TRBV2,NA,12,NA,CAIPGQNTEAFF,TGTGCCATCCCCGGCCAGAACACTGAAGCTTTCTTT
TRBJ2-3,TRBV6-5,few,18,TRBD2,CASSYRVAGGKSTDTQYF,TGTGCCAGCAGTTACAGGGTAGCGGGAGGGAAGAGCACAGATACGCAGTATTTT
TRBJ2-3,TRBV5-6,NA,17,TRBD1,CASSSRTGGDITDTQYF,TGTGCCAGCAGCTCAAGGACAGGGGGCGACATCACAGATACGCAGTATTTT
TRBJ2-5,TRBV9,NA,16,NA,CASSPGLRGPRETQYF,TGTGCCAGCAGCCCGGGACTCCGGGGCCCCCGAGAGACCCAGTACTTC
TRBJ1-2,TRBV25-1,NA,13,NA,CASSGGFAYGYTF,TGTGCCAGCTCCGGGGGGTTTGCCTATGGCTACACCTTC
TRBJ1-5,TRBV9,NA,14,NA,CASSASGGYQPQHF,TGTGCCAGCAGCGCCTCTGGGGGGTACCAGCCCCAGCATTTT
TRBJ2-7,TRBV5-1,NA,15,NA,CASSLDRTILREQYF,TGCGCCAGCAGCTTGGACAGGACTATCCTACGGGAGCAGTACTTC
TRBJ2-5,TRBV27,NA,15,NA,CASSSLGGWLETQYF,TGTGCCAGCAGCTCTTTGGGGGGTTGGTTGGAGACCCAGTACTTC
TRBJ2-5,TRBV24-1,NA,11,NA,CATSDLETQYF,TGTGCCACCAGTGATTTGGAGACCCAGTACTTC
TRBJ2-7,TRBV30,NA,10,NA,CAWGVYEQYF,TGTGCCTGGGGGGTATACGAGCAGTACTTC
TRBJ1-2,TRBV20-1,NA,14,NA,CGARTAGSNYGYTF,TGCGGTGCCAGGACCGCAGGCTCCAACTATGGCTACACCTTC
TRBJ2-6,TRBV12-3/TRBV12-4,NA,17,NA,CASSLVQGLVGANVLTF,TGTGCCAGCAGTTTAGTACAGGGCCTTGTCGGGGCCAACGTCCTGACTTTC
TRBJ2-1,TRBV3-1,once,19,TRBD2,CASSRTGLAGPSSYNEQFF,TGTGCCAGCAGCCGGACTGGACTAGCGGGACCGAGCTCCTACAATGAGCAGTTCTTC
TRBJ2-5,TRBV2,NA,17,TRBD2,CASSEFGLAYSYNEQYF,TGTGCCAGCAGTGAATTTGGACTAGCATACTCCTACAATGAGCAGTACTTC
TRBJ1-2,TRBV5-1,NA,14,TRBD1,CASSPNRGQDGYTF,TGCGCCAGCAGCCCTAACAGGGGTCAAGATGGCTACACCTTC
TRBJ2-7,TRBV20-1,NA,14,TRBD1,CSATGQGDAVEQYF,TGCAGTGCCACGGGACAGGGAGATGCTGTAGAGCAGTACTTC
TRBJ2-5,TRBV20-1,NA,15,NA,CSARDAGGGGETQYF,TGCAGTGCTAGAGATGCAGGGGGAGGCGGGGAGACCCAGTACTTC
TRBJ2-3,TRBV6-1,few,17,TRBD2,CASSGATSGRADRYAYF,TGTGCCAGCAGTGGAGCGACTAGCGGGAGGGCCGACAGATACGCGTATTTT
TRBJ2-7,TRBV12-3/TRBV12-4,NA,14,TRBD1,CASTPTGNLGEQYF,TGTGCCAGCACCCCGACAGGGAACCTTGGCGAGCAGTACTTC
TRBJ2-7,TRBV11-3,NA,12,NA,CASPPGSYEQYF,TGTGCCAGCCCCCCTGGTTCTTACGAGCAGTACTTC
TRBJ2-3,TRBV5-1,NA,15,NA,CASSLETPFTDTQYF,TGCGCCAGCAGCTTGGAGACTCCCTTCACAGATACGCAGTATTTT
TRBJ2-2,TRBV28,NA,16,NA,CASSSARALNTGELFF,TGTGCCAGCAGTTCCGCCCGGGCCCTGAACACCGGGGAGCTGTTTTTT
TRBJ1-1,TRBV2,NA,15,TRBD1,CASKGQGLKNTEAFF,TGTGCCAGCAAGGGACAGGGCCTTAAGAACACTGAAGCTTTCTTT
TRBJ2-1,TRBV30,NA,14,NA,CAWKDQSQRREQFF,TGTGCCTGGAAAGACCAATCCCAGAGAAGAGAGCAGTTCTTC
TRBJ2-7,TRBV11-2,NA,17,TRBD2,CASSLYWTSGNSYEQYF,TGTGCCAGCAGCTTATATTGGACTAGCGGGAACTCCTACGAGCAGTACTTC
TRBJ2-5,TRBV12-3/TRBV12-4,few,16,TRBD2,CASSPSRTRRGETQYF,TGTGCCAGCAGTCCCTCACGGACCAGGCGGGGGGAGACCCAGTACTTC
TRBJ2-7,TRBV12-3/TRBV12-4,NA,14,NA,CASTVEGRSYEQYF,TGTGCCAGCACCGTTGAGGGCCGCTCCTACGAGCAGTACTTC
TRBJ2-3,TRBV29-1,few,14,TRBD1,CSVGVQGPGDTQYF,TGCAGCGTTGGGGTACAGGGGCCAGGAGATACGCAGTATTTT
TRBJ2-1,TRBV10-3,NA,14,TRBD2,CAISGSGGRNEQFF,TGTGCCATCAGCGGTAGCGGGGGGCGGAATGAGCAGTTCTTC